Below, one TCR beta chain is given with its context. Its antigen is not known. The sample comes from a study of regulatory T cells in long-lasting Graves disease. Indicated time point: newly diagnosed GD, antithyroid drugs for less than 3 months. After RNA was extracted from PBMCs, the TCR library was made from it. Through Arm-PCR of CDR3 regions and iRepertoire HTBI primers, TCR beta libraries were built. TCRdb used MiXCR to reprocess the multiplex PCR reads, holding one entry per CDR3 protein. The sample consists of roughly 530,000 distinct CDR3 sequences, 15% to 20% of them appearing once. General study findings and limits: Persistent Graves' patients showed a TCR diversity that was lower than that of newly diagnosed ones.

The sample was also linked to a second study, of T cells in Graves' hyperthyroidism and ophthalmopathy. From that study: HTBI primers were employed in a first-round RT-PCR of the TCR CDR3.

Sequences were derived from peripheral blood mononuclear cells (PBMCs), sampled at new diagnosis, from a patient treated with antithyroid drugs. This clonotype originated in a woman aged 35 to 59 with Graves disease.

The CDR3 reads CASILDRENEAFF. CDR3 nucleotides: TGTGCCAGCATCCTTGACAGGGAGAATGAAGCTTTCTTT. The V gene is TRBV2, the J gene TRBJ1-1; 7 bases map to TRBD1. This CDR3 comprises 13 residues. The germline gives CDR1 SNHLY, CDR2 FYNNEI. Unmatched junction bases numbered 9, after V lost 7 bases and J lost 7 bases.